This T cell receptor beta chain was obtained from a study of cytomegalovirus exposure and HLA in healthy donors. Overall study findings and caveats: With later analysis, a missense DCLRE1C variant became linked to TCR beta V- and J-gene trimming. Sequence variants that were highly shared formed a cluster that was likely a sequencing artifact.

Healthy donors of bone marrow made up the group. With respect to this clone: Its target is not known.

Primers included in the PCR were 60 Vbeta and 13 Jbeta primers. Measured with immunoSEQ multiplex PCR; TCRdb has only the in-frame clones, and not every one. Of around 150,000 clones detected, approximately 72% appear once; the ten largest clones hold around 7%. The sequence was obtained from a man aged 35 to 55 in good health and CMV-seropositive. Sequencing used PBMCs.

The CDR3 DNA reads TGTGCCAGCAGCTTAGGGCGGGACAGGCCAACCTACGAGCAGTACTTC. It encodes CASSLGRDRPTYEQYF. The chain combines TRBV7-9 with TRBJ2-7, with 8 positions matching TRBD1. V trimming: 1 base; J trimming: 2 bases; junction bases outside the gene matches: 7. CDR1 is SEHNR, CDR2 FQNEAQ, per germline (reference sequence). CDR3 size: 16 residues.